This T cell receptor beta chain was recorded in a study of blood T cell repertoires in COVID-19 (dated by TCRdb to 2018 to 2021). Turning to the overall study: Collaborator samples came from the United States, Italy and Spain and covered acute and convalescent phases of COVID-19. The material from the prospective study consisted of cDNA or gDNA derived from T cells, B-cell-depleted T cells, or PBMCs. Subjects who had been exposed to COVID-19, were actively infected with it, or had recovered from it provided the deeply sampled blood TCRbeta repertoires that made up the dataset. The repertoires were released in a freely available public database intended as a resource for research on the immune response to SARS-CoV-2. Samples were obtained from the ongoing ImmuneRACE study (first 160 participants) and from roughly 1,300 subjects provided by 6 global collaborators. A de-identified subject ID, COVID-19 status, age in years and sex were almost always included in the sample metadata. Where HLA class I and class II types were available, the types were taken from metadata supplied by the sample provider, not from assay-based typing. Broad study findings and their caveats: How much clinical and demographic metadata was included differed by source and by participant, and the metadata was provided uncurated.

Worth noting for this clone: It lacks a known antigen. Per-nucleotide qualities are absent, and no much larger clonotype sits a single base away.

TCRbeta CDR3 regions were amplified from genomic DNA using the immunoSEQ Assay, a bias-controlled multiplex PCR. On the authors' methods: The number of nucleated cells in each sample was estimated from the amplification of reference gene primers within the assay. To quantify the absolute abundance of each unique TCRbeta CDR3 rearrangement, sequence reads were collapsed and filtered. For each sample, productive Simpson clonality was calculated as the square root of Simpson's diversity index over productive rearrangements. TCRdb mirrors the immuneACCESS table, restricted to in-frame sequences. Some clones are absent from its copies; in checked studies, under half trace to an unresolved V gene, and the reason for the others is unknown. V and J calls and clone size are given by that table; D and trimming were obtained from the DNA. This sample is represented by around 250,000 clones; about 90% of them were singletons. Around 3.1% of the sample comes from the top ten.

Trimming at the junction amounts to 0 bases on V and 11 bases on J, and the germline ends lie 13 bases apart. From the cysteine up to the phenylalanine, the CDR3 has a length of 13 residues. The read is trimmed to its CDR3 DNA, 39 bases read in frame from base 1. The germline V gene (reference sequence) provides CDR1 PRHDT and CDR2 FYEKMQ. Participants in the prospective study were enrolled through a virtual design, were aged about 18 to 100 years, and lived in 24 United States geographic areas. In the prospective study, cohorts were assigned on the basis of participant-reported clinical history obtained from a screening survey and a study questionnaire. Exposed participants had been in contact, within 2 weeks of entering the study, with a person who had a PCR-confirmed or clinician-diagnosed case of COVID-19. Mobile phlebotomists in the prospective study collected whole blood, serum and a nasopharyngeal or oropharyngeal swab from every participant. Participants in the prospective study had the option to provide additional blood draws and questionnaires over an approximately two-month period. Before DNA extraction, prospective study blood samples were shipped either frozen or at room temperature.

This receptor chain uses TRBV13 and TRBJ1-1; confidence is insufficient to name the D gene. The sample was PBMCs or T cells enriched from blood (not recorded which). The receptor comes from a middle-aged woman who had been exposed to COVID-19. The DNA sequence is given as TGTGCCAGCAGCTTAGGCCAGACTCCACGGGCTTTCTTT. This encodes CASSLGQTPRAFF.